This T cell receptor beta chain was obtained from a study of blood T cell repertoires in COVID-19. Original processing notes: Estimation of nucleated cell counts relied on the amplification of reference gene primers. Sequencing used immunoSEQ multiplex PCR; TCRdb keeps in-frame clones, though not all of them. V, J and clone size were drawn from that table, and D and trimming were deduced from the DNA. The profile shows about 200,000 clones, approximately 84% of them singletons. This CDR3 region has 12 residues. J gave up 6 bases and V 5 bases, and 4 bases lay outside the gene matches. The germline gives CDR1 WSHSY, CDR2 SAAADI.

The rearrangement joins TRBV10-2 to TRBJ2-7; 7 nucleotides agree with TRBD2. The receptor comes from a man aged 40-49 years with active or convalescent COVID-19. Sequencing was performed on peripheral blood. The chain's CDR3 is CASSKTSSEQYF. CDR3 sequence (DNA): TGCGCCAGCAGTAAGACTAGCAGCGAGCAGTACTTC.